The 27 T cell receptor beta chains listed next were all sequenced from one sample in a study of follicular helper T cells after annual influenza vaccination. Repertoires were generated with immunoSEQ multiplex PCR, while TCRdb's copy carries only in-frame clones and drops some. The data hold under 15,000 clones, with over 70% observed a single time. Time point noted: 2015-2016 season, pre-vaccination. The sequenced sample was CXCR5+ CD38- circulating T follicular helper cells from blood, obtained on the day of influenza vaccination. The subset here: circulating Tfh, non-naive CD4+CXCR5+PD-1+ (ICOS+CD38+ or ICOS-CD38-). These receptor sequences come from an adult who received the influenza vaccine.

The rearrangement joins TRBV30 to TRBJ1-1, with a weak D call TRBD1 (5 bases). Trimming cost V 5 bases and J 6 bases, with 13 bases left between them. Germline CDR1 GTSNPN, CDR2 SVGIG (reference sequence). The CDR3 extends over 12 amino acids. The CDR3 nucleotides are TGTGCCTGGGCCGAGGGGATCGCTGAAGCTTTCTTT. Translation: CAWAEGIAEAFF.

A single count supports this clone. The V and J genes are TRBV4-1 and TRBJ2-3, with 9 positions matching TRBD2. The CDR3 contains 16 residues. Trimming removed 0 bases from V and 0 bases from J; junction bases left unmatched: 1. CDR1 and CDR2 from the germline V gene are MGHRA and YSYEKL. The CDR3 nucleotides read TGCGCCAGCAGCCAAGAGCGGGGGGGGAGCACAGATACGCAGTATTTT. It specifies CASSQERGGSTDTQYF.

This clone was counted between two and nine times. This sequence joins TRBV6-5 and TRBJ1-6; no definite D call. The CDR3 spans 14 residues. Looked up from germline, CDR1 is MNHEY and CDR2 is SVGAGI. V was clipped by 3 bases and J by 8 bases, with 11 bases between them. CDR3 in DNA: TGTGCCAGCAGTTATGATGGGAGTTATTCACCCCTCCACTTT. Encoded protein: CASSYDGSYSPLHF.

V is TRBV21-1 and J is TRBJ1-1. TRBV21-1 represents a pseudogene. The CDR3 totals 16 residues. The CDR3 loop is CAPGQVPSIPNTEAFF. The CDR3 bases are TGTGCCCCGGGGCAGGTCCCATCGATTCCAAACACTGAAGCTTTCTTT.

The chain couples TRBV11-2 to TRBJ2-5; either TRBD1 or TRBD2 may supply D (5 bases each). CDR3 length: 17 amino acids. Germline loops: CDR1 SGHAT, CDR2 FQNNGV. The V end was cut by 1 base, the J end by 2 bases, with 17 bases between. The CDR3 nucleotides are TGTGCCAGCAGCTTAGTTCCGGGGCAGCGGAAACAAGAGACCCAGTACTTC. Protein product: CASSLVPGQRKQETQYF.

This chain links TRBV6-1 with TRBJ1-1; D might be TRBD1 (5 bases). Trimming stripped 7 bases from V and 11 bases from J, with 14 bases between. Per germline, CDR1 MNHNS and CDR2 SASEGT. The CDR3 is 11 amino acids. CDR3 nucleotide sequence: TGTGCCAGCAACTCACCGGGGCTGGCTTTCTTT. Protein: CASNSPGLAFF.

V and J are TRBV20-1 and TRBJ2-1, with unresolved D. V gave up 5 bases and J gave up 8 bases, with 10 bases separating them. The germline V gene has CDR1 DFQATT and CDR2 SNEGSKA (reference sequence). CDR3 length: 11 residues. CDR3 protein: CSAATADEQFF. CDR3 DNA sequence: TGCAGTGCTGCGACGGCGGATGAGCAGTTCTTC.

J is TRBJ1-1 and V is TRBV6-6, with TRBD1 matching 8 bases. The germline CDR1 and CDR2 sequences are MNHNY and SVGAGI (reference sequence). The CDR3 totals 14 residues. Germline trimming cut 5 bases from V and 0 bases from J; bases unmatched to any gene: 2. The CDR3 reads CASSRTGLNTEAFF. CDR3 DNA sequence: TGTGCCAGCAGTCGGACAGGGCTGAACACTGAAGCTTTCTTT.

The V and J genes are TRBV29-1 and TRBJ1-2; tentative D call: TRBD1 (5 bases). V lost 4 bases and J lost 9, with 21 bases in between. The V gene's germline CDR1 is SQVTM and CDR2 ANQGSEA. This CDR3 contains 14 residues. CDR3 region: CSVVGMGGQGSYTF. The CDR3 DNA reads TGCAGCGTTGTTGGAATGGGAGGGCAGGGAAGCTACACCTTC.

The V call is TRBV19, the J call TRBJ1-2, with 8 bases fitting TRBD1. V lost 6 bases and J lost 4; bases outside the gene matches: 10. The CDR3 extends over 15 amino acids. Germline V lookup: CDR1 LNHDA, CDR2 SQIVND (reference sequence). The CDR3 reads CASSNYNDRGYGYTF. The DNA of the CDR3 is TGTGCCAGTAGCAATTACAATGACAGGGGCTATGGCTACACCTTC.

The chain has TRBV7-2 and TRBJ2-1; 8 nucleotides align to TRBD2. This CDR3 has 15 amino acids. The germline V gene encodes CDR1 SGHTA and CDR2 FQGNSA. The V segment lost 4 bases and the J segment 3 bases; nucleotides outside the gene matches: 5. CDR3 in amino acids: CASSSAGTSYNEQFF. The CDR3 DNA is TGTGCCAGCAGCTCCGCGGGGACTAGCTACAATGAGCAGTTCTTC.

This sequence joins TRBV5-5 and TRBJ2-5; possibly TRBD2 for D (6 bases). Germline loops: CDR1 SGHKS, CDR2 YYEKEE (reference sequence). CDR3 length: 14 amino acids. V was clipped by 7 bases and J by 6 bases, with 19 bases between them. The CDR3 reads CASGEDPSIKTQYF. The CDR3, as DNA: TGTGCCAGCGGGGAGGACCCCTCCATAAAGACCCAGTACTTC.

The J gene is TRBJ2-1, the V gene TRBV27; 13 nucleotides agree with TRBD2. CDR1 MNHEY and CDR2 SMNVEV come from the germline V gene (reference sequence). The CDR3 extends over 16 amino acids. V shed 6 bases and J 9 bases; nucleotides not matched to a gene: 11. CDR3 DNA: TGTGCCAGCAGATCACTAGCGGGGGGGTTTCGTAGTGAGCAGTTCTTC. Its translation is CASRSLAGGFRSEQFF.

The V gene is TRBV28, the J gene TRBJ2-3; the D gene is possibly TRBD2 (6 bases). The V end lost 6 bases, the J end lost 3 bases, and 25 bases lay between the germline ends. This CDR3 is 18 amino acids long. Germline V CDR1 and CDR2: MDHEN, SYDVKM. This chain's CDR3 is CASSTVPWGGVSTDTQYF. In nucleotides, the CDR3 is TGTGCCAGCAGCACCGTGCCTTGGGGCGGGGTTTCAACAGATACGCAGTATTTT.

The V gene is TRBV5-1, the J gene TRBJ1-5, with TRBD1 matching over 8 bases. The ends lost 4 bases at V and 5 bases at J; junction bases unmatched: 8. The CDR3 loop spans 15 amino acids. Germline V lookup: CDR1 SGHRS, CDR2 YFSETQ. The CDR3 DNA reads as TGCGCCAGCAGCCAGAACGACAGGGGATATCAGCCCCAGCATTTT. This gives the protein CASSQNDRGYQPQHF.

The chain carries TRBV7-2 and TRBJ1-2; weak D call: TRBD1 (5 bases). The CDR3 is made up of 13 amino acids. The V end lost 2 bases, the J end lost 8 bases, and 12 bases lay between the germline ends. The germline gives CDR1 SGHTA, CDR2 FQGNSA. This CDR3 reads CASSLSPGQGYTF. Here the CDR3 DNA reads TGTGCCAGCAGCTTATCTCCAGGGCAGGGCTACACCTTC.

The rearrangement joins TRBV18 to TRBJ2-5; the D is unclear. V was shortened by 3 bases and J by 2 bases, with 13 bases between the two germline ends. This CDR3 spans 15 amino acids. CDR1 and CDR2 from the germline V gene are KGHSH and LQKENI. The CDR3 protein is CASSPSDRHQETQYF. CDR3 coding DNA: TGTGCCAGCTCACCGAGTGACCGGCATCAAGAGACCCAGTACTTC.

This clone was detected only once. This chain links TRBV18 with TRBJ2-7; the D gene is possibly TRBD1 (5 bases). V gave up 1 base and J gave up 5 bases, with 9 bases separating them. Germline V gene sequence: CDR1 KGHSH, CDR2 LQKENI. The CDR3 length is 13 residues. CDR3 in DNA: TGTGCCAGCTCACCACAGGGGCTGGACGAGCAGTACTTC. Translating gives CASSPQGLDEQYF.

V is TRBV6-6 and J is TRBJ1-2, with TRBD1 matching 10 bases. The CDR3 is 15 residues long. The V and J ends lost 4 bases and 10 bases, in that order; junction bases with no gene match: 12. Germline CDR1 MNHNY, CDR2 SVGAGI (reference sequence). The CDR3 spells CASSSPPVGTGAYTF. DNA of the CDR3: TGTGCCAGCAGTTCCCCCCCCGTTGGGACAGGGGCCTACACCTTC.

J is TRBJ2-2 and V is TRBV7-2, with 9 bases lining up with TRBD2. The CDR3 extends over 15 amino acids. Per germline, CDR1 SGHTA and CDR2 FQGNSA. Germline trimming cut 7 bases from V and 5 bases from J; bases unmatched to any gene: 8. The CDR3 protein is CASTSGLANTGELFF. The CDR3 DNA reads TGTGCCAGCACCTCGGGACTAGCAAATACCGGGGAGCTGTTTTTT.

The rearrangement uses TRBV11-2 and TRBJ2-1, with D perhaps assigned TRBD1 or TRBD2 (5 bases each). The CDR3 loop spans 16 amino acids. V was cut by 5 bases and J by 1 base, with 15 bases left in between. Germline lookup yields CDR1 SGHAT and CDR2 FQNNGV. DNA for the CDR3: TGTGCCAGCAGCCAAGCCGGGACGTATTCCTACAATGAGCAGTTCTTC. This codes for CASSQAGTYSYNEQFF.

The J gene is TRBJ1-1, the V gene TRBV27, with D possibly matching TRBD1 (6 bases). The CDR3 spans 14 residues. Germline loops: CDR1 MNHEY, CDR2 SMNVEV (reference sequence). The V end was cut by 6 bases, the J end by 6 bases, with 17 bases between. CDR3 amino acids: CASSPGSGDSEAFF. In nucleotides, the CDR3 is TGTGCCAGCAGCCCCGGTTCAGGGGACTCTGAAGCTTTCTTT.

Here the CDR3 DNA reads TGTGCCAGCTCACCAATTACTAGCGGGGGGTACCAAGAGACCCAGTACTTC. It translates to CASSPITSGGYQETQYF. The chain combines TRBV18 with TRBJ2-5; 12 bases agree with TRBD2. Germline lookup yields CDR1 KGHSH and CDR2 LQKENI. This CDR3 comprises 17 residues. V lost 2 bases to trimming and J lost 0 bases; unmatched junction nucleotides: 4.

The chain combines TRBV5-1 with TRBJ2-1; 8 bases line up with TRBD2. The CDR3 sequence is 15 residues long. The germline V gene has CDR1 SGHRS and CDR2 YFSETQ. V dropped 2 bases and J dropped 9; count of bases not matched to a gene: 10. CDR3 in amino acids: CASSLVVAGGGEQFF. The CDR3 DNA reads TGCGCCAGCAGCTTAGTTGTGGCGGGGGGTGGTGAGCAGTTCTTC.

The CDR3 bases are TGTGCCAGCAGCCCAACGGGGGTGTTGGAGACCCAGTACTTC. It is translated as CASSPTGVLETQYF. The J gene is TRBJ2-5, the V gene TRBV7-7; D is possibly TRBD2 (6 bases). Trimming took 5 bases from V and 5 from J, leaving 15 bases between them. The CDR3 totals 14 residues. Per germline, CDR1 SSHAT and CDR2 FNYEAQ (reference sequence).

The gene calls are TRBV29-1 and TRBJ2-5, with TRBD1 as a possible D gene (6 bases). Trimming took off 4 bases at V and 4 bases at J, with 19 bases between the two ends. This CDR3 is built from 15 residues. The germline V gene encodes CDR1 SQVTM and CDR2 ANQGSEA. CDR3 protein: CSVGPDQGRGETQYF. Written as DNA, the CDR3 is TGCAGCGTTGGCCCTGATCAGGGGCGAGGAGAGACCCAGTACTTC.

This clone was observed a single time. This chain uses TRBV6-1 with TRBJ1-5; D unclear. The V and J ends lost 2 bases and 5 bases respectively, with 7 bases between them. Germline-derived CDR1 and CDR2 are MNHNS and SASEGT. CDR3 length: 13 residues. The DNA of the CDR3 is TGTGCCAGCAGTGAATGGGAGGATCAGCCCCAGCATTTT. It codes for CASSEWEDQPQHF.